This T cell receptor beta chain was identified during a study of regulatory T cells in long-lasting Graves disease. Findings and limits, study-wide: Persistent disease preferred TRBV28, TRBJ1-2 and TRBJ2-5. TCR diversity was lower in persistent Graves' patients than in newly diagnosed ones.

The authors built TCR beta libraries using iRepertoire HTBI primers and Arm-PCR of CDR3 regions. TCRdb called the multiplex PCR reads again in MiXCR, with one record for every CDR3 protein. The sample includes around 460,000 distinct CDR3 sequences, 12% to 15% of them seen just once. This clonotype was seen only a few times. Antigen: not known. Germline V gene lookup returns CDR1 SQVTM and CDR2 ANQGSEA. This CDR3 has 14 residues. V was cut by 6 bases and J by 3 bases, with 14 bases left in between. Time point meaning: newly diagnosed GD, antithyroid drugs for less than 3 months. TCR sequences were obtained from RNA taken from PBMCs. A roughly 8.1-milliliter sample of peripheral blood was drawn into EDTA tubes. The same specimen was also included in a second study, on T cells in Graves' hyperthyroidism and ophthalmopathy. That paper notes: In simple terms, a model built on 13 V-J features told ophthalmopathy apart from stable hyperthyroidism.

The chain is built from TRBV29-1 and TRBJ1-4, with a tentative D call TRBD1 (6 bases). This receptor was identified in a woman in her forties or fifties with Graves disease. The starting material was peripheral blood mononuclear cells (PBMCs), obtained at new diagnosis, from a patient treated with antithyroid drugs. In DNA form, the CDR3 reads TGCAGCGTCCCAGGGGCCGGCTCTAATGAAAAACTGTTTTTT. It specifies CSVPGAGSNEKLFF.